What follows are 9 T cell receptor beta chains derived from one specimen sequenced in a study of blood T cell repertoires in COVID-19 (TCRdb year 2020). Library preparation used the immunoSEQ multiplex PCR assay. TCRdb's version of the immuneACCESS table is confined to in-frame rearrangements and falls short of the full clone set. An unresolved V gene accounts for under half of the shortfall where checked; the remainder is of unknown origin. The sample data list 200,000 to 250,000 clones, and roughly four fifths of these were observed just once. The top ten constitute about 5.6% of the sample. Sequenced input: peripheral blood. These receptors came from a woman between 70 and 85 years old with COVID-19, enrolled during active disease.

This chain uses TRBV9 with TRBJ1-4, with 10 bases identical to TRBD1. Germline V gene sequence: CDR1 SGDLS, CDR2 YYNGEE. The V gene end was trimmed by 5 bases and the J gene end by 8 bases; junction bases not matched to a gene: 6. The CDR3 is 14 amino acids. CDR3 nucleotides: TGTGCCAGCAGTCCGGGACAGGGGCGCGAAAAACTGTTTTTT. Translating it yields CASSPGQGREKLFF.

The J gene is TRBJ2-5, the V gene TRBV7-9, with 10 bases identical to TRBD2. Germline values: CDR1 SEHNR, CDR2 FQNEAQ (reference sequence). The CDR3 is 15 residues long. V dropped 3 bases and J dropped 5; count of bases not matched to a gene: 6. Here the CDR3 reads CASSFLAGGIETQYF. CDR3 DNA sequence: TGTGCCAGCAGCTTTTTAGCGGGAGGCATCGAGACCCAGTACTTC.

In DNA, the CDR3 is TGTGCCAGCAGCCCAGGGACAGCTTACAATCAGCCCCAGCATTTT. Translation gives CASSPGTAYNQPQHF. The gene calls are TRBV7-8 and TRBJ1-5; 7 bases align to TRBD1. The CDR3 is 15 residues long. CDR1 and CDR2 from the germline V gene are SGHVS and FQNEAQ. Trimming removed 5 bases from V and 3 bases from J; junction bases left unmatched: 7. Combining the CDR3 with reference TRBV7-8 and TRBJ1-5 gives the whole variable domain GAGVSQSPRYKVAKRGQDVALRCDPISGHVSLFWYQQALGQGPEFLTYFQNEAQLDKSGLPSDRFFAERPEGSVSTLKIQRTQQEDSAVYLCASSPGTAYNQPQHFGDGTRLSIL.

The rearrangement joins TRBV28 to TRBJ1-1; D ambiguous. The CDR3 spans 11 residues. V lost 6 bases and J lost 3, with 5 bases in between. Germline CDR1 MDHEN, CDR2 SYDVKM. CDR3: CASRSYTEAFF. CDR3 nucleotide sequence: TGTGCCAGCAGATCATACACTGAAGCTTTCTTT.

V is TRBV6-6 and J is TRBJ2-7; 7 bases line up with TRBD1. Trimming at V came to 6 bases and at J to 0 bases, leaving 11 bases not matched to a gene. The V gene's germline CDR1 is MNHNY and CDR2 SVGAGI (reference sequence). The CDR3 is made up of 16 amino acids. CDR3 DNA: TGTGCCAGCAGATTTCAGACAGGGCCGAACTCCTACGAGCAGTACTTC. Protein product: CASRFQTGPNSYEQYF.

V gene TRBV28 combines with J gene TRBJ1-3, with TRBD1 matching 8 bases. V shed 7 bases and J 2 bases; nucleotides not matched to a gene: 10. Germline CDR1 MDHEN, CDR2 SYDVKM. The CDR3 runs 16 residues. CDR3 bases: TGTGCCAGCACCACCCAAGAGGACAGGGCTGGAAACACCATATATTTT. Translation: CASTTQEDRAGNTIYF.

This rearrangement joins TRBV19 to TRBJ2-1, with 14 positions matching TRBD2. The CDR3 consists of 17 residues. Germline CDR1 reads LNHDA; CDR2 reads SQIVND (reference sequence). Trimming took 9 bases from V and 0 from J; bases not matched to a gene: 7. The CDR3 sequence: CASRTSGRKGSYNEQFF. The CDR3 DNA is TGTGCCAGCCGGACTAGCGGGAGGAAGGGCTCCTACAATGAGCAGTTCTTC.

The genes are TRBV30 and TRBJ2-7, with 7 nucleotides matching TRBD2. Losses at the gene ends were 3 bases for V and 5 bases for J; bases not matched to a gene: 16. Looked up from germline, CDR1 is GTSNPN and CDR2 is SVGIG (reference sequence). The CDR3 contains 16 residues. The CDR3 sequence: CAWSGGPLGRSHEQYF. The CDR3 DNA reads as TGTGCCTGGAGCGGGGGACCTCTCGGGAGGTCCCACGAGCAGTACTTC.

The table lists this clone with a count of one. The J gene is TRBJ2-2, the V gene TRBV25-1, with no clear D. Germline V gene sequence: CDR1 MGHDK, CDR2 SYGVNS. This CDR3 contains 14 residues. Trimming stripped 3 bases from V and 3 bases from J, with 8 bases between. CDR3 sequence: CASSDRSYTGELFF. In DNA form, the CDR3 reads TGTGCCAGCAGTGACAGGTCTTACACCGGGGAGCTGTTTTTT.